The 25 T cell receptor beta chains given below trace back to one sample, sequenced in a study of blood T cells in healthy people across ages. Together with a sample-barcoded 5' primer, a J-beta primer mix was included in a second PCR lasting about 6 to 11 cycles. One entry per CDR3 protein results from TCRdb running MiXCR on the 5' RACE reads. The sample carries about 1,400,000 distinct CDR3 sequences, approximately 60% recorded once. Material: blood. These receptors were obtained from a man between 18 and 29 years old in good health.

The chain uses TRBV21-1 and TRBJ2-3; the table's D call, TRBD2, has no DNA check behind it. TRBV21-1 is a pseudogene segment. There are 17 residues in the CDR3. The CDR3: CASRPPLAGERTDTQYF. CDR3 nucleotide sequence: TGTGCCAGCAGACCACCCCTAGCGGGAGAGCGCACAGATACGCAGTATTTT.

The chain joins TRBV12-3 or TRBV12-4 to TRBJ2-7; D remains ambiguous. This CDR3 is built from 14 residues. The V end lost 5 bases, the J end lost 0 bases, and 11 bases lay between the germline ends. The CDR3 sequence: CASSVTAHSYEQYF. The CDR3 DNA reads TGTGCCAGCAGTGTGACGGCGCACTCCTACGAGCAGTACTTC.

J is TRBJ1-1 and V is TRBV28; no clear D. V shed 2 bases and J shed 4 bases, with 5 bases lying between them. This CDR3 region has 12 residues. In germline, CDR1 is MDHEN, CDR2 SYDVKM. In DNA form, the CDR3 reads TGTGCCAGCAGTTTAGTCACCACTGAAGCTTTCTTT. Translating gives CASSLVTTEAFF.

The V and J genes are TRBV12-5 and TRBJ2-4; D may correspond to TRBD1 or TRBD2 (5 bases each). This CDR3 spans 14 amino acids. Trimming removed 5 bases from V and 5 bases from J, with 13 bases in between. The germline gives CDR1 LGHNT, CDR2 FRNRAP. The CDR3 protein is CASGPRDRENIQYF. The CDR3, as DNA: TGTGCTAGTGGTCCCCGGGACCGGGAAAACATTCAGTACTTC. Complete variable domain (other parts from reference TRBV12-5 and TRBJ2-4): DARVTQTPRHKVTEMGQEVTMRCQPILGHNTVFWYRQTMMQGLELLAYFRNRAPLDDSGMPKDRFSAEMPDATLATLKIQPSEPRDSAVYFCASGPRDRENIQYFGAGTRLSVL.

The chain has TRBV3-1 and TRBJ1-1; D remains unclear. Trimming pared 1 base from V and 2 bases from J, leaving 8 bases between. The CDR3 spans 14 residues. In germline, CDR1 is LGHDT, CDR2 YNNKEL (reference sequence). The CDR3 nucleotides are TGTGCCAGCAGCCAAGGGGAACTAAACACTGAAGCTTTCTTT. It specifies CASSQGELNTEAFF.

The CDR3 is CSAREGASGYTF. In DNA, the CDR3 is TGCAGTGCTAGAGAGGGGGCGTCGGGCTACACCTTC. The V call is TRBV20-1, the J call TRBJ1-2, with D tentatively TRBD1 (6 bases). The germline gives CDR1 DFQATT, CDR2 SNEGSKA (reference sequence). This CDR3 is built from 12 residues. V lost 0 bases and J lost 8, with 10 bases in between.

This clonotype has more than one count but fewer than ten. The genes are TRBV15 and TRBJ2-3; 13 nucleotides line up with TRBD2. Trimming took 5 bases from V and 6 from J; bases not matched to a gene: 5. Germline assignment: CDR1 LNHNV and CDR2 YYDKDF (reference sequence). The CDR3 is 15 residues long. The CDR3 is CATSLTSGGSDTQYF. CDR3 nucleotide sequence: TGTGCCACCAGCTTGACTAGCGGGGGGTCGGATACGCAGTATTTT. Full variable domain (rest looked up from reference TRBV15 and TRBJ2-3): DAMVIQNPRYQVTQFGKPVTLSCSQTLNHNVMYWYQQKSSQAPKLLFHYYDKDFNNEADTPDNFQSRRPNTSFCFLDIRSPGLGDTAMYLCATSLTSGGSDTQYFGPGTRLTVL.

This clonotype appeared a few times. The chain's CDR3 is CATSDLEGDTGELFF. For the CDR3, the DNA is TGTGCCACCAGTGATTTAGAGGGGGACACCGGGGAGCTGTTTTTT. The chain links TRBV24-1 to TRBJ2-2; D may be TRBD1 (6 bases). V shed 1 base and J shed 3 bases, with 8 bases lying between them. This CDR3 contains 15 residues. The germline CDR1 and CDR2 sequences are KGHDR and SFDVKD.

The rearrangement joins TRBV7-2 to TRBJ2-2; TRBD2 is a possible D gene (6 bases). The germline V gene has CDR1 SGHTA and CDR2 FQGNSA. Trimming removed 2 bases from V and 4 bases from J, with 17 bases in between. This CDR3 is built from 17 residues. The CDR3 spells CASSLHRSGSFTGELFF. CDR3 in DNA: TGTGCCAGCAGCTTACACCGGAGCGGGTCTTTCACCGGGGAGCTGTTTTTT. Combining the CDR3 with reference TRBV7-2 and TRBJ2-2 gives the whole variable domain GAGVSQSPSNKVTEKGKDVELRCDPISGHTALYWYRQSLGQGLEFLIYFQGNSAPDKSGLPSDRFSAERTGGSVSTLTIQRTQQEDSAVYLCASSLHRSGSFTGELFFGEGSRLTVL.

The gene calls are TRBV7-9 and TRBJ2-7; 14 positions agree with TRBD2. The V gene's germline CDR1 is SEHNR and CDR2 FQNEAQ (reference sequence). The junction had 15 bases not matched to a gene; V was cut back by 6 bases and J by 2 bases. The CDR3 totals 19 residues. CDR3 amino acids: CASSSVSGTSGRTTYEQYF. The CDR3 coding sequence is TGTGCCAGCAGTTCCGTATCCGGGACTAGCGGGAGAACGACCTACGAGCAGTACTTC. The full variable domain, completed using reference TRBV7-9 and TRBJ2-7, is DTGVSQNPRHKITKRGQNVTFRCDPISEHNRLYWYRQTLGQGPEFLTYFQNEAQLEKSRLLSDRFSAERPKGSFSTLEIQRTEQGDSAMYLCASSSVSGTSGRTTYEQYFGPGTRLTVT.

The gene calls are TRBV3-1 and TRBJ2-3, with D possibly being TRBD2 (5 bases). CDR1 and CDR2 from the germline V gene are LGHDT and YNNKEL (reference sequence). The CDR3 consists of 13 residues. The ends were cut back, 1 base at V and 5 bases at J, with 7 bases in the middle. CDR3 nucleotides: TGTGCCAGCAGCCAAGTTCGGGAAGATACGCAGTATTTT. Protein sequence: CASSQVREDTQYF.

This chain connects TRBV7-9 to TRBJ1-2; the D gene is possibly TRBD1 (6 bases). The CDR3 contains 14 residues. CDR1 and CDR2 from the germline V gene are SEHNR and FQNEAQ (reference sequence). V was trimmed by 6 bases and J by 2 bases, leaving 13 bases between them. The DNA for the CDR3 is TGTGCCAGCAGACCAACGACAGGAAACTATGGCTACACCTTC. Its translation is CASRPTTGNYGYTF.

The chain combines TRBV3-1 with TRBJ2-3, with 7 bases aligning to TRBD2. J was trimmed by 6 bases and V by 4 bases; bases with no gene match: 13. Germline V lookup: CDR1 LGHDT, CDR2 YNNKEL (reference sequence). CDR3 length: 16 residues. Here the CDR3 reads CASSPRGQRGWDTQYF. As DNA, the CDR3 is TGTGCCAGCAGCCCCCGGGGCCAGCGGGGCTGGGATACGCAGTATTTT.

This rearrangement joins TRBV20-1 to TRBJ1-2; 7 nucleotides line up with TRBD1. The CDR3 loop spans 14 amino acids. Trimming cost V 2 bases and J 0 bases; bases outside gene matches: 3. Germline assignment: CDR1 DFQATT and CDR2 SNEGSKA (reference sequence). The CDR3 protein is CSARQGQPNYGYTF. DNA of the CDR3: TGCAGTGCTAGACAGGGACAGCCTAACTATGGCTACACCTTC.

The genes are TRBV30 and TRBJ1-6; TRBD1 matches 8 bases. Germline trimming cut 4 bases from V and 7 bases from J; bases unmatched to any gene: 3. Germline V lookup: CDR1 GTSNPN, CDR2 SVGIG (reference sequence). The CDR3 extends over 13 amino acids. CDR3: CAWTGQANSPLHF. The CDR3 bases are TGTGCCTGGACGGGACAGGCGAATTCACCCCTCCACTTT.

CDR3 protein: CSASQAGLGEAFF. In DNA, the CDR3 is TGCAGTGCTAGTCAGGCAGGGCTAGGAGAAGCTTTCTTT. V gene TRBV20-1 combines with J gene TRBJ1-1; weak D call: TRBD1 (5 bases). The germline gives CDR1 DFQATT, CDR2 SNEGSKA (reference sequence). Trimming shortened V by 3 bases and J by 8 bases, and 16 bases separated the two germline ends. The CDR3 length is 13 residues.

This clonotype was counted once. The rearrangement joins TRBV20-1 to TRBJ2-1; the D gene is possibly TRBD2 (6 bases). The CDR3 covers 18 residues. In germline, CDR1 is DFQATT, CDR2 SNEGSKA (reference sequence). V was shortened by 0 bases and J by 0 bases, with 18 bases between the two germline ends. The CDR3 bases are TGCAGTGCTAGAGATCCAGAACGAGCGGGCCTCTCCTACAATGAGCAGTTCTTC. Its translation: CSARDPERAGLSYNEQFF.

This clonotype has just a few counts. The V gene is TRBV29-1, the J gene TRBJ2-7; D is perhaps TRBD2 (7 bases). V dropped 7 bases and J dropped 0 bases, with 13 bases sitting between them. This CDR3 has 13 residues. The germline CDR1 and CDR2 sequences are SQVTM and ANQGSEA. CDR3 sequence: CSAGGLNSYEQYF. CDR3 DNA: TGCAGCGCCGGGGGGCTCAACTCCTACGAGCAGTACTTC.

This chain uses TRBV20-1 with TRBJ2-7; tentative D call: TRBD2 (6 bases). Trimming left V 3 bases short and J 3 bases short, with 15 bases between. This CDR3 has 14 residues. Germline V gene sequence: CDR1 DFQATT, CDR2 SNEGSKA (reference sequence). This CDR3 reads CSASDGSGYYEQYF. CDR3 bases: TGCAGTGCTAGTGACGGCAGCGGGTACTACGAGCAGTACTTC.

This sequence joins TRBV4-1 and TRBJ2-7; D call uncertain. Trimming left V 1 base short and J 2 bases short, with 12 bases between. The germline CDR1 and CDR2 sequences are MGHRA and YSYEKL. CDR3 length equals 15 residues. The CDR3 loop is CASSQVYAETYEQYF. The CDR3 bases are TGCGCCAGCAGCCAAGTGTATGCAGAAACCTACGAGCAGTACTTC.

This clonotype was counted a single time. V and J are TRBV28 and TRBJ2-5; unclear D gene. The V and J ends lost 6 bases and 9 bases respectively, with 23 bases between them. The germline V gene encodes CDR1 MDHEN and CDR2 SYDVKM. The CDR3 loop spans 15 amino acids. The CDR3 nucleotides are TGTGCCAGCAGACCTCCTTTAGCAGCCCGGGTTTCCCAGTACTTC. Amino acid sequence: CASRPPLAARVSQYF.

J is TRBJ1-2 and V is TRBV12-3 or TRBV12-4; 7 bases match TRBD1. The length of the CDR3 is 14 residues. V dropped 3 bases and J dropped 4; count of bases not matched to a gene: 5. Here the CDR3 DNA reads TGTGCCAGCAGTTTGTTGGGACAGCCCTATGGCTACACCTTC. The encoded protein is CASSLLGQPYGYTF.

Note on this clonotype: A much larger clone differs by one base, so this may be a read error. The chain has TRBV7-9 and TRBJ1-1, with D tentatively TRBD1 (6 bases). V lost 7 bases, J lost 1 base, and 7 bases lay in between. This CDR3 contains 12 residues. Germline-derived CDR1 and CDR2 are SEHNR and FQNEAQ (reference sequence). The DNA for the CDR3 is TGTGCCAGCATGACAGGGAACACTGAAGCTTTCTTT. Protein sequence: CASMTGNTEAFF.

The CDR3 DNA follows: TGTGCCAGCAGAAAAGACAGGGGACCGAACACTGAAGCTTTCTTT. This sequence encodes CASRKDRGPNTEAFF. The chain has TRBV2 and TRBJ1-1, with 8 bases lining up with TRBD1. Looked up from germline, CDR1 is SNHLY and CDR2 is FYNNEI. This CDR3 contains 15 residues. The V gene end was trimmed by 6 bases and the J gene end by 1 base; junction bases not matched to a gene: 7.

This clonotype was seen a few times. The chain uses TRBV29-1 and TRBJ2-7; 10 bases are shared with TRBD1. Germline lookup yields CDR1 SQVTM and CDR2 ANQGSEA. The CDR3 contains 14 residues. J gave up 1 base and V 5 bases, and 5 bases lay outside the gene matches. The CDR3 loop is CSVIGGQGSYEQYF. CDR3 in DNA: TGCAGCGTTATAGGGGGACAGGGGTCCTACGAGCAGTACTTC.